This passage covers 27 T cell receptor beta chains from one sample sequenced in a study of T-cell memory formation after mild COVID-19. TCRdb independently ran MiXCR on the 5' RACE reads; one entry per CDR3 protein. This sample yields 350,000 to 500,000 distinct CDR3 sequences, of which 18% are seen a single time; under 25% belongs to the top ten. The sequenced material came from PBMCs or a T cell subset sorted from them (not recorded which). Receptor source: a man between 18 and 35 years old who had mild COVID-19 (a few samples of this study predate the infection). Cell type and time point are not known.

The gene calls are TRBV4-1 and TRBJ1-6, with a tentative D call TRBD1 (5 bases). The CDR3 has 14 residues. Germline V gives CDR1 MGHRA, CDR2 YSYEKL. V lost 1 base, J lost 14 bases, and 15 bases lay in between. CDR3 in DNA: TGCGCCAGCAGCCAAGGGGGGATTGAATTCACCCTCCACTTT. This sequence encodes CASSQGGIEFTLHF.

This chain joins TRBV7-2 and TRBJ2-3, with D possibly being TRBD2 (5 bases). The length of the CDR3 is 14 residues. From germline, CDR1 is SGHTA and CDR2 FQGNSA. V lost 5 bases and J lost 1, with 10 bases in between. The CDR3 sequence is CASSEDSRTDTQYF. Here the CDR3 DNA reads TGTGCCAGCAGCGAGGACTCCCGCACAGATACGCAGTATTTT. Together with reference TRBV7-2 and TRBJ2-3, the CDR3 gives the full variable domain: GAGVSQSPSNKVTEKGKDVELRCDPISGHTALYWYRQSLGQGLEFLIYFQGNSAPDKSGLPSDRFSAERTGGSVSTLTIQRTQQEDSAVYLCASSEDSRTDTQYFGPGTRLTVL.

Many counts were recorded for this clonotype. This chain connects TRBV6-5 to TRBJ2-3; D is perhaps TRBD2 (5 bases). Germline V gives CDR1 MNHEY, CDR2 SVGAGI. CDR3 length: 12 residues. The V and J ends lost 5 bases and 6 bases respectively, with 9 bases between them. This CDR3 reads CASSTLDDTQYF. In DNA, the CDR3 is TGTGCCAGCAGTACACTAGATGATACGCAGTATTTT.

CDR3 in amino acids: CASSQVWLSGGDTQYF. The CDR3 DNA reads as TGTGCCAGCAGCCAAGTTTGGCTCTCCGGGGGAGATACGCAGTATTTT. The chain is built from TRBV14 and TRBJ2-3; D is possibly TRBD2 (6 bases). Deletions cut 1 base from V and 5 bases from J, with 16 bases between. The germline V gene has CDR1 SGHDN and CDR2 FVKESK. The CDR3 consists of 16 residues.

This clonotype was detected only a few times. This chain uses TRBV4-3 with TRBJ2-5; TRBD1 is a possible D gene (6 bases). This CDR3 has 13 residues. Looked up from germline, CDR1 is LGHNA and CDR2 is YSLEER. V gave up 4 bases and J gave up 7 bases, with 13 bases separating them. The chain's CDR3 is CASSPIRGGTQYF. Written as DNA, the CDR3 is TGCGCCAGCAGCCCTATACGAGGGGGGACCCAGTACTTC.

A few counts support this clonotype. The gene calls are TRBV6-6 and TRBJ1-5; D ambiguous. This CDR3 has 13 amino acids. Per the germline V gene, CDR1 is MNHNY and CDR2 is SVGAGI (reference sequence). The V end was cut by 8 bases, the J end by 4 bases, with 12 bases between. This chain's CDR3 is CASRREYNQPQHF. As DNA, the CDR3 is TGTGCCAGCCGCCGTGAGTATAATCAGCCCCAGCATTTT.

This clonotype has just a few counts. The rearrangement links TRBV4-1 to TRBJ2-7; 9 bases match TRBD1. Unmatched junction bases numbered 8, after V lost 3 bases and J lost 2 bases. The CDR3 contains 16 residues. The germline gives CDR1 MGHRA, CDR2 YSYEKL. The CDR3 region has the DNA TGCGCCAGCAGCCATGGAGGGACAGGGCCTACCTACGAGCAGTACTTC. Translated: CASSHGGTGPTYEQYF.

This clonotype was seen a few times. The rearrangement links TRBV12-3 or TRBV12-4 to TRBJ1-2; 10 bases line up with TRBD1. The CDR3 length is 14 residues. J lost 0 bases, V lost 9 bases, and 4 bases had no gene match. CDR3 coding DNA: TGTGCCAGTTGGGACAGGGGCACTAACTATGGCTACACCTTC. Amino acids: CASWDRGTNYGYTF.

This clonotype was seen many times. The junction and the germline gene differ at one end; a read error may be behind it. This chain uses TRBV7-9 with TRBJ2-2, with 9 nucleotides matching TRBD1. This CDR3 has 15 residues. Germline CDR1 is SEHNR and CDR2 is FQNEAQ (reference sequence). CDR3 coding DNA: TGCGCCAGCAGCCCCGGACAGGGGAGGACCGGGGAGCTGTTTTTT. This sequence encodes CASSPGQGRTGELFF. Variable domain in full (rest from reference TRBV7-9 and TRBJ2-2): DTGVSQNPRHKITKRGQNVTFRCDPISEHNRLYWYRQTLGQGPEFLTYFQNEAQLEKSRLLSDRFSAERPKGSFSTLEIQRTEQGDSAMYLCASSPGQGRTGELFFGEGSRLTVL.

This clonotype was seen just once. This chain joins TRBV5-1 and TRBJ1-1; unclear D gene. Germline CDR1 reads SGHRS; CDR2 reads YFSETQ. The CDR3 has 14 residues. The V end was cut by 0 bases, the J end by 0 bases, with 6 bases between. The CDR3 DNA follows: TGCGCCAGCAGCTTGGCAGCAGTGAACACTGAAGCTTTCTTT. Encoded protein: CASSLAAVNTEAFF.

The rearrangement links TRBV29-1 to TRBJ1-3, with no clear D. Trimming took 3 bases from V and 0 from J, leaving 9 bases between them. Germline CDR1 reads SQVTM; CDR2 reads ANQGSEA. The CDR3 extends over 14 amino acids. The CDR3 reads CSVDSSVSGNTIYF. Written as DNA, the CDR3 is TGCAGCGTTGACTCGAGTGTCTCTGGAAACACCATATATTTT.

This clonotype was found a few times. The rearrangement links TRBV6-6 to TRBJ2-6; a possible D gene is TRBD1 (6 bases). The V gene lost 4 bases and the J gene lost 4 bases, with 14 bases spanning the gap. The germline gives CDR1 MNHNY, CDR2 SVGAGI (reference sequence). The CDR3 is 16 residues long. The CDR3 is CASSSDRTIGANVLTF. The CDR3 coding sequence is TGTGCCAGCAGTTCAGACAGGACGATAGGGGCCAACGTCCTGACTTTC.

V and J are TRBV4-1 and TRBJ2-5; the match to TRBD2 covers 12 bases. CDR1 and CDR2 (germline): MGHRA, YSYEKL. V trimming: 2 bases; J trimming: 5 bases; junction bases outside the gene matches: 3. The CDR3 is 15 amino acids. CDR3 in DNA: TGCGCCAGCAGCCAAAGGCTAGCGGGGGGGGAGACCCAGTACTTC. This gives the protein CASSQRLAGGETQYF.

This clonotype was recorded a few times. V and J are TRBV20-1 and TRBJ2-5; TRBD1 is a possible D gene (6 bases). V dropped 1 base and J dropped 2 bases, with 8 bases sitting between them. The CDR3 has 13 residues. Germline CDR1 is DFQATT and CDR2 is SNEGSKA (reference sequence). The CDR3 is CSARARGQETQYF. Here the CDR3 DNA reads TGCAGTGCTAGAGCCAGGGGACAAGAGACCCAGTACTTC.

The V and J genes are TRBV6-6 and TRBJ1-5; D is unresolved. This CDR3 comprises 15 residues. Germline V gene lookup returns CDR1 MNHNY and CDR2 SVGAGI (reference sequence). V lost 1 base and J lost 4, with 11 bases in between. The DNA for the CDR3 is TGTGCCAGCAGTTACTTGGGGAGCCTTAATCAGCCCCAGCATTTT. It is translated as CASSYLGSLNQPQHF.

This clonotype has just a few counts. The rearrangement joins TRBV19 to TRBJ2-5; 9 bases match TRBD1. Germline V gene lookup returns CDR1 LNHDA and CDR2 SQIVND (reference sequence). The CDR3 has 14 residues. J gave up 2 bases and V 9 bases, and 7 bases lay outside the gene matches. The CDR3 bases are TGTGCCAGCCAGGAGACAGGGGGGCAAGAGACCCAGTACTTC. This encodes CASQETGGQETQYF.

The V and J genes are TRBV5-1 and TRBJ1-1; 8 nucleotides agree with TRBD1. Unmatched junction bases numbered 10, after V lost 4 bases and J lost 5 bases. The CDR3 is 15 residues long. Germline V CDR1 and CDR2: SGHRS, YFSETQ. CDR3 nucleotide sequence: TGCGCCAGCAGCAGGACAGGGACCACGGGGACTGAAGCTTTCTTT. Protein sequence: CASSRTGTTGTEAFF. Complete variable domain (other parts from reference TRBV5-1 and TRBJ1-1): KAGVTQTPRYLIKTRGQQVTLSCSPISGHRSVSWYQQTPGQGLQFLFEYFSETQRNKGNFPGRFSGRQFSNSRSEMNVSTLELGDSALYLCASSRTGTTGTEAFFGQGTRLTVV.

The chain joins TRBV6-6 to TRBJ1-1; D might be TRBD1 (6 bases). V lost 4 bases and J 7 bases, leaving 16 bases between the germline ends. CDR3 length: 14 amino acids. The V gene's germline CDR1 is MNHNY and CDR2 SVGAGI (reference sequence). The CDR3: CASSSSARGREAFF. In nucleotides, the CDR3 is TGTGCCAGCAGTTCATCTGCCCGGGGGCGTGAAGCTTTCTTT.

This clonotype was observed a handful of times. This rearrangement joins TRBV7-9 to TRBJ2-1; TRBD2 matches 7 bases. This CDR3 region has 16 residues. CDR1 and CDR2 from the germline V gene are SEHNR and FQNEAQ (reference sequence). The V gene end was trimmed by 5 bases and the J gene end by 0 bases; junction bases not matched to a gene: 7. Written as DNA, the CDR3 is TGTGCCAGCAGCAGAATAGCGGGTGTCTCCTACAATGAGCAGTTCTTC. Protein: CASSRIAGVSYNEQFF.

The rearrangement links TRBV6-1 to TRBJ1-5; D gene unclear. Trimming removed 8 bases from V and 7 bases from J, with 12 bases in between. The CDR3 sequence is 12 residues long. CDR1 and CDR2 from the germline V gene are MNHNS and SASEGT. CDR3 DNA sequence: TGTGCCAGCTTCAGCGGAGGGCAGCCCCAGCATTTT. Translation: CASFSGGQPQHF.

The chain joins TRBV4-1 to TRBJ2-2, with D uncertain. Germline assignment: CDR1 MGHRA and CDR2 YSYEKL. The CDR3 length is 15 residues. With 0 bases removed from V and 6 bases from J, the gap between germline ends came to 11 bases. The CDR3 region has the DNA TGCGCCAGCAGCCAAGAGGTTGCTACAGCCGGGGAGCTGTTTTTT. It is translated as CASSQEVATAGELFF.

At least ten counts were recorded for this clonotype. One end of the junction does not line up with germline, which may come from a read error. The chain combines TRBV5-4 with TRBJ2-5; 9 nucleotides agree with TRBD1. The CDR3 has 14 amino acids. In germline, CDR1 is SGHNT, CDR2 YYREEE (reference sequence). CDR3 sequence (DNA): TGTGCCAGTAGCTTACAGGGGGCCGCGGAGACCCAGTACTTC. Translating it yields CASSLQGAAETQYF.

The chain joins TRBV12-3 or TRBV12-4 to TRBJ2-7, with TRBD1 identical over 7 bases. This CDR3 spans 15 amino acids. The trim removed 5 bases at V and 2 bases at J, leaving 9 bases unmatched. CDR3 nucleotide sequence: TGTGCCAGCAGTACTCGGTCAGGGGGAGCCTACGAGCAGTACTTC. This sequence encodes CASSTRSGGAYEQYF.

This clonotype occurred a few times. The CDR3 loop reads CASSQVWGGNQPQHF. For the CDR3, the DNA is TGTGCCAGCAGCCAAGTCTGGGGGGGCAATCAGCCCCAGCATTTT. This rearrangement joins TRBV3-1 to TRBJ1-5, with D perhaps matching TRBD1 (5 bases). Germline CDR1 LGHDT, CDR2 YNNKEL (reference sequence). Trimming took 1 base from V and 2 from J, leaving 9 bases between them. The CDR3 is 15 amino acids.

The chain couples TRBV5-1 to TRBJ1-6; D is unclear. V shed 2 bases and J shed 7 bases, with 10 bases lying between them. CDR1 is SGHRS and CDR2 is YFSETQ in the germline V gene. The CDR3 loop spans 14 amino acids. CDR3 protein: CASSFGRVNSPLHF. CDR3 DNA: TGCGCCAGCAGCTTCGGAAGGGTAAATTCACCCCTCCACTTT.

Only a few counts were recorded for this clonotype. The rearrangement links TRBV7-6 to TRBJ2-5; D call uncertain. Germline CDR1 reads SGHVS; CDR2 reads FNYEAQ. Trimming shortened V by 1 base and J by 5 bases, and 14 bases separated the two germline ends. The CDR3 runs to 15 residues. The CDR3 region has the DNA TGTGCCAGCAGCTTAGAATCCCCATTCAAGGAGACCCAGTACTTC. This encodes CASSLESPFKETQYF.

The CDR3 DNA sequence: TGTGCCAGCAGCTCTCGCGGCATTTGGCGCCAAGAGACCCAGTACTTC. It encodes CASSSRGIWRQETQYF. V and J are TRBV7-2 and TRBJ2-5; D is unclear. Trimming pared 4 bases from V and 1 base from J, leaving 16 bases between. Germline CDR1 and CDR2: SGHTA and FQGNSA. The CDR3 contains 16 residues.